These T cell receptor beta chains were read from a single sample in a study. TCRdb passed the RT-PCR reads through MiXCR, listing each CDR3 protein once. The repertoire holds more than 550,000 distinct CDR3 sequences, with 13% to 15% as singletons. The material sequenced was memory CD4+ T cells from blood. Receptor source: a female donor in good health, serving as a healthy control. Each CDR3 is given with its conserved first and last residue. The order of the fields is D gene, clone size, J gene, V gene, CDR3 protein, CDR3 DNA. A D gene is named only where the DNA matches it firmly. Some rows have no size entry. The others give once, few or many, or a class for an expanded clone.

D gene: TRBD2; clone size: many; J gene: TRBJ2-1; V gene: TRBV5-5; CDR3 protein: CASSLAASGLGSYNEQFF; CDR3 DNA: TGTGCCAGCAGCTTGGCGGCTAGCGGGCTAGGCTCCTACAATGAGCAGTTCTTC
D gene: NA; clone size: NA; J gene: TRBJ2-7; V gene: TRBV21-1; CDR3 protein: CASSKAKDVQYF; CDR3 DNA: TGTGCCAGCAGCAAAGCGAAGGACGTTCAGTACTTC
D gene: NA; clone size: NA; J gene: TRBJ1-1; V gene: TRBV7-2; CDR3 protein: CASSLIGAGSPEAFF; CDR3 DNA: TGTGCCAGCAGCTTAATTGGGGCGGGGAGCCCTGAAGCTTTCTTT
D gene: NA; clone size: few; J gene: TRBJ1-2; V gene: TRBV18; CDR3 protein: CASSPPGRHYGYTF; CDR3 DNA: TGTGCCAGCTCACCACCGGGACGGCACTATGGCTACACCTTC
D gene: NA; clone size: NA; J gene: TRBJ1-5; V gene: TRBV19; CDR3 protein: CASDRRTGQPQHF; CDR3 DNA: TGTGCCAGTGACAGGAGGACGGGTCAGCCCCAGCATTTT
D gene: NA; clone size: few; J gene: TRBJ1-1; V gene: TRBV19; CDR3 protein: CASSNTMNTEAFF; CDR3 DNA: TGTGCCAGTAGTAACACCATGAACACTGAAGCTTTCTTT
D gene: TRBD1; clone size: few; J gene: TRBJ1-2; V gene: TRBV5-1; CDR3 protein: CASSLAQGDSDGYTF; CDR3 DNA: TGCGCCAGCAGCTTGGCACAGGGGGATTCTGATGGCTACACCTTC
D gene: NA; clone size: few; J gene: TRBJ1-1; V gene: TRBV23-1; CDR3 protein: CASPGPTEAFF; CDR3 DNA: TGCGCCAGCCCTGGACCAACTGAAGCTTTCTTT
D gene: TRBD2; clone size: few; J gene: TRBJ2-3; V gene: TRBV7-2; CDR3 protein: CASSILSGTRTDTQYF; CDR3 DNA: TGTGCCAGCAGCATCCTTAGCGGGACCCGCACAGATACGCAGTATTTT
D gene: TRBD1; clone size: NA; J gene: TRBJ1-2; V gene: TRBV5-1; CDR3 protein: CASSFNPGQGAEGYTF; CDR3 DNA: TGCGCCAGCAGCTTCAATCCGGGACAGGGGGCAGAAGGCTACACCTTC
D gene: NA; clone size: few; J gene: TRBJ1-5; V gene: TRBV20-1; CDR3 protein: CSARARGISNQPQHF; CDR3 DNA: TGCAGTGCTAGAGCCAGGGGCATTAGCAATCAGCCCCAGCATTTT
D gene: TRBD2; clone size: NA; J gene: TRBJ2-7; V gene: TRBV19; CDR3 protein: CASQRAAGDSYEQYF; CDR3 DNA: TGTGCCAGTCAGAGGGCAGCGGGGGACTCCTACGAGCAGTACTTC
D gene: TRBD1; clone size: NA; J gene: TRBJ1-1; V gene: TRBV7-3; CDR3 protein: CASSLSAGQGPESEAFF; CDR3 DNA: TGTGCCAGCAGCTTAAGCGCGGGACAGGGGCCTGAATCAGAAGCTTTCTTT
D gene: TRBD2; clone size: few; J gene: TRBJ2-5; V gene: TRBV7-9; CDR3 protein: CASGREGGRETQYF; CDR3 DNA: TGTGCCAGCGGTCGGGAGGGGGGTCGAGAGACCCAGTACTTC